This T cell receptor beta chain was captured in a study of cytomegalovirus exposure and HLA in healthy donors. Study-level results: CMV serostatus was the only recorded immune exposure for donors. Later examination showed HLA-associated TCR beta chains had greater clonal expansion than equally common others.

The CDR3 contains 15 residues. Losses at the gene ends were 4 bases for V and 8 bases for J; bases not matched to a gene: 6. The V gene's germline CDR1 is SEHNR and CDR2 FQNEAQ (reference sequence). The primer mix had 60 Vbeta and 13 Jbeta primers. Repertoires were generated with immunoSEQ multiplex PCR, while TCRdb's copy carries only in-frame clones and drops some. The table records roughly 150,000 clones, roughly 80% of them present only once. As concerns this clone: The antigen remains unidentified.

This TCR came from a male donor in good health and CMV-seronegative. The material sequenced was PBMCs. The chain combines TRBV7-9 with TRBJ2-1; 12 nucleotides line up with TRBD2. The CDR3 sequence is CASSSSGGARHEQFF. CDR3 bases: TGTGCCAGCAGCTCTAGCGGGGGGGCCCGTCATGAGCAGTTCTTC. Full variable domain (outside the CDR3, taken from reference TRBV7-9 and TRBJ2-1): DTGVSQNPRHKITKRGQNVTFRCDPISEHNRLYWYRQTLGQGPEFLTYFQNEAQLEKSRLLSDRFSAERPKGSFSTLEIQRTEQGDSAMYLCASSSSGGARHEQFFGPGTRLTVL.